What follows are 21 T cell receptor beta chains derived from one specimen sequenced in a study of T cells in pancreatic ductal adenocarcinoma. Profiled with immunoSEQ multiplex PCR; TCRdb holds only in-frame clones, not every one. The sample lists 5,000 or so clones, over 75% occurring once. Surgery without prior neoadjuvant therapy was the treatment of the selected pancreatic ductal adenocarcinoma patients. Sequenced: pancreatic tumor tissue. The receptors shown here come from a human donor with pancreatic ductal adenocarcinoma.

The gene calls are TRBV7-3 and TRBJ2-6; tentatively, D is TRBD1 (5 bases). Germline values: CDR1 SGHTA, CDR2 FQGTGA. V was clipped by 4 bases and J by 4 bases, with 11 bases between them. CDR3 size: 15 residues. The CDR3 coding sequence is TGTGCCAGCAGCTCCAGGGCCTCCGGGGCCAACGTCCTGACTTTC. Its translation is CASSSRASGANVLTF.

This chain connects TRBV14 to TRBJ1-4, with 7 bases lining up with TRBD1. Trimming cost V 1 base and J 4 bases; bases outside gene matches: 3. The germline CDR1 and CDR2 sequences are SGHDN and FVKESK. The CDR3 has 15 amino acids. The CDR3 loop is CASSQATGFNEKLFF. As DNA, the CDR3 is TGTGCCAGCAGCCAAGCGACAGGGTTTAATGAAAAACTGTTTTTT.

Here the CDR3 reads CASSLIQGANTEAFF. Written as DNA, the CDR3 is TGCGCCAGCAGCCTCATCCAGGGGGCTAACACTGAAGCTTTCTTT. V and J are TRBV4-3 and TRBJ1-1; 8 positions match TRBD1. Germline CDR1 is LGHNA and CDR2 is YSLEER. The trim removed 4 bases at V and 2 bases at J, leaving 6 bases unmatched. This CDR3 region has 15 residues.

This clone was detected once. The V call is TRBV5-6, the J call TRBJ1-2, with 8 bases identical to TRBD1. V was clipped by 0 bases and J by 0 bases; unmatched bases: 4. CDR3 length: 16 amino acids. Germline lookup yields CDR1 SGHDT and CDR2 YYEEEE. CDR3 nucleotides: TGTGCCAGCAGCTTGGGACAGGGGACCGCTAACTATGGCTACACCTTC. Amino acid sequence: CASSLGQGTANYGYTF.

The chain combines TRBV7-6 with TRBJ2-5; tentative D call: TRBD1 (5 bases). V lost 3 bases and J 2 bases, leaving 10 bases between the germline ends. The CDR3 is 14 residues long. Germline values: CDR1 SGHVS, CDR2 FNYEAQ. In DNA, the CDR3 is TGTGCCAGCAGCTTTAGGGGTCAACAAGAGACCCAGTACTTC. Protein sequence: CASSFRGQQETQYF. Full variable domain (rest looked up from reference TRBV7-6 and TRBJ2-5): GAGVSQSPRYKVTKRGQDVALRCDPISGHVSLYWYRQALGQGPEFLTYFNYEAQQDKSGLPNDRFSAERPEGSISTLTIQRTEQRDSAMYRCASSFRGQQETQYFGPGTRLLVL.

This clone occurred a few times. The chain uses TRBV6-1 and TRBJ2-7; D might be TRBD2 (5 bases). V lost 4 bases and J 2 bases, leaving 12 bases between the germline ends. The CDR3 covers 14 residues. Germline V CDR1 and CDR2: MNHNS, SASEGT. CDR3 protein: CASSVPGETYEQYF. CDR3 nucleotides: TGTGCCAGCAGTGTACCTGGGGAGACCTACGAGCAGTACTTC.

The gene calls are TRBV10-3 and TRBJ1-5; D not certain. Per the germline V gene, CDR1 is ENHRY and CDR2 is SYGVKD. V was cut by 4 bases and J by 0 bases, with 10 bases left in between. This CDR3 region has 15 residues. The CDR3 here is CAISGGTNSNQPQHF. In DNA, the CDR3 is TGTGCCATCAGTGGAGGCACCAATAGCAATCAGCCCCAGCATTTT.

V usage is TRBV11-2 and J usage is TRBJ2-7; D is perhaps TRBD2 (5 bases). This CDR3 spans 14 amino acids. Between the trimmed V and J ends, which lost 0 bases and 3 bases, there was a span of 9 bases. Germline assignment: CDR1 SGHAT and CDR2 FQNNGV. As DNA, the CDR3 is TGTGCCAGCAGCTTAGACGGGGTCGACTACGAGCAGTACTTC. This translates into CASSLDGVDYEQYF.

This clone was seen a few times. The rearrangement links TRBV7-9 to TRBJ2-5; D remains ambiguous. This CDR3 has 14 residues. V lost 5 bases and J 1 base, leaving 11 bases between the germline ends. Germline assignment: CDR1 SEHNR and CDR2 FQNEAQ (reference sequence). CDR3 sequence (DNA): TGTGCCAGCAGCCACCGGGCCTTCCAAGAGACCCAGTACTTC. This gives the protein CASSHRAFQETQYF.

This rearrangement joins TRBV14 to TRBJ2-7; the match to TRBD1 covers 7 bases. With 4 bases clipped from V and 1 base from J, the junction kept 7 bases outside the gene matches. This CDR3 contains 15 residues. Germline V gives CDR1 SGHDN, CDR2 FVKESK. CDR3 DNA: TGTGCCAGCAGCCCACAAGGGGGCCCATCCTACGAGCAGTACTTC. Residues: CASSPQGGPSYEQYF.

This chain joins TRBV4-1 and TRBJ2-7; 7 bases agree with TRBD2. Germline lookup yields CDR1 MGHRA and CDR2 YSYEKL. V lost 1 base, J lost 0 bases, and 3 bases stayed unmatched. The CDR3 spans 15 residues. CDR3 residues: CASSQVGGSSYEQYF. CDR3 nucleotide sequence: TGCGCCAGCAGCCAAGTCGGGGGGAGCTCCTACGAGCAGTACTTC.

This chain links TRBV29-1 with TRBJ2-3, with a possible D match to TRBD2 (5 bases). Trimming left V 5 bases short and J 4 bases short, with 10 bases between. CDR3 size: 12 residues. The V gene's germline CDR1 is SQVTM and CDR2 ANQGSEA. In DNA, the CDR3 is TGCAGCGTTCCCCGGGGTGCAGATACGCAGTATTTT. It is translated as CSVPRGADTQYF.

V is TRBV25-1 and J is TRBJ1-2; D remains ambiguous. V lost 3 bases to trimming and J lost 7 bases, with 12 bases between them. This CDR3 is 13 amino acids long. Germline values: CDR1 MGHDK, CDR2 SYGVNS. The CDR3 region is CASSDLNIAGYTF. For the CDR3, the DNA is TGTGCCAGCAGTGATCTGAATATTGCTGGCTACACCTTC.

The V call is TRBV7-8, the J call TRBJ2-5; 7 bases map to TRBD1. Germline values: CDR1 SGHVS, CDR2 FQNEAQ. The V segment lost 5 bases and the J segment 6 bases; nucleotides outside the gene matches: 15. CDR3 length: 16 amino acids. The CDR3 region has the DNA TGTGCCAGCAGCCCAGACGGGACAGTCTCATGGAAGACCCAGTACTTC. It translates to CASSPDGTVSWKTQYF.

This chain connects TRBV6-1 to TRBJ2-7, with D possibly being TRBD1 (6 bases). The germline V gene has CDR1 MNHNS and CDR2 SASEGT. The CDR3 loop spans 15 amino acids. V lost 4 bases and J lost 1, with 14 bases in between. CDR3 DNA sequence: TGTGCCAGCAGTGGTACCGGGACACCGTCCTACGAGCAGTACTTC. It yields the protein CASSGTGTPSYEQYF.

The chain carries TRBV29-1 and TRBJ1-2, with 10 positions matching TRBD1. Germline V lookup: CDR1 SQVTM, CDR2 ANQGSEA. The CDR3 contains 15 residues. V shed 6 bases, J shed 5 bases, and the junction held 12 bases outside the gene matches. CDR3 residues: CSVVGTGEGLYGYTF. CDR3 nucleotide sequence: TGCAGCGTGGTTGGGACAGGGGAAGGCCTTTATGGCTACACCTTC.

The chain employs TRBV5-8 and TRBJ1-6; no definite D call. The germline CDR1 and CDR2 sequences are SGHTS and YDEGEE. The CDR3 sequence is 15 residues long. The V gene lost 4 bases and the J gene lost 2 bases, with 10 bases spanning the gap. DNA of the CDR3: TGTGCCAGCAGCATACGACCGACCTATAATTCACCCCTCCACTTT. Encoded protein: CASSIRPTYNSPLHF.

In nucleotides, the CDR3 is TGTGCCAGCAGCTTCTACGCTGAAGCTTTCTTT. Its translation: CASSFYAEAFF. The chain combines TRBV5-8 with TRBJ1-1; the D is unclear. The germline V and J ends were trimmed by 2 bases and 6 bases, with 5 bases remaining between them. The CDR3 loop spans 11 amino acids. Germline CDR1 is SGHTS and CDR2 is YDEGEE.

This chain connects TRBV5-4 to TRBJ1-5; unclear D gene. V was trimmed by 1 base and J by 0 bases, leaving 8 bases between them. This CDR3 contains 15 residues. The germline V gene encodes CDR1 SGHNT and CDR2 YYREEE (reference sequence). CDR3 DNA sequence: TGTGCCAGCAGCTTGTGGCCGGCTAGCAATCAGCCCCAGCATTTT. It is translated as CASSLWPASNQPQHF.

The V gene is TRBV7-2, the J gene TRBJ2-3, with 10 bases identical to TRBD2. CDR1 and CDR2 (germline): SGHTA, FQGNSA. V lost 3 bases and J lost 3; bases outside the gene matches: 3. The length of the CDR3 is 15 residues. CDR3 loop: CASSFLAGVTDTQYF. In nucleotides, the CDR3 is TGTGCCAGCAGCTTTCTAGCGGGAGTGACAGATACGCAGTATTTT. The full variable domain, its missing parts supplied by reference TRBV7-2 and TRBJ2-3, is GAGVSQSPSNKVTEKGKDVELRCDPISGHTALYWYRQSLGQGLEFLIYFQGNSAPDKSGLPSDRFSAERTGGSVSTLTIQRTQQEDSAVYLCASSFLAGVTDTQYFGPGTRLTVL.

The rearrangement joins TRBV5-1 to TRBJ2-1; TRBD2 aligns across 8 bases. Germline-derived CDR1 and CDR2 are SGHRS and YFSETQ. V lost 4 bases, J lost 7 bases, and 7 bases stayed unmatched. The CDR3 runs to 14 residues. CDR3 region: CASSRGGQRNEQFF. CDR3 coding DNA: TGCGCCAGCAGCCGGGGGGGGCAACGGAATGAGCAGTTCTTC.